This paragraph covers one T cell receptor (beta chain) sequence. The data stem from a study of shared T cell receptors in the human thymus. CDR3 size: 13 residues. Losses at the gene ends were 5 bases for V and 8 bases for J; bases not matched to a gene: 6. In germline, CDR1 is MNHEY, CDR2 SMNVEV (reference sequence). Repertoires were generated with immunoSEQ multiplex PCR, while TCRdb's copy carries only in-frame clones and drops some. The sample holds 500,000 to 550,000 clones, around 82% seen once. The same specimen was also included in a second study, on human thymus T cells. That investigation notes: The people who donated were healthy Finnish babies having corrective surgery for congenital heart defects. It was from resections taken during corrective heart surgery that the thymus tissue came. In thymic and blood repertoires alike, V and J usage looked biased. Unrelated people showed highly overlapping thymic repertoires, related research reported.

The V gene is TRBV27, the J gene TRBJ2-1, with 7 bases aligning to TRBD1. This TCR derives from a boy less than two years old with a congenital heart defect. The sample was thymocytes. The CDR3 DNA reads TGTGCCAGCAGTACCTGGACAGGCGATGAGCAGTTCTTC. Encoded protein: CASSTWTGDEQFF.